The 17 T cell receptor beta chains below all came from one sample that was sequenced in a study of post-analysis software for immune sequencing data. Points from the study as a whole: TRBV5-6, TRBV5-1 and TRBV20-1 belonged to a set of a few TRBV segments that were more frequent in patients than controls.

The library was made from cDNA and included unique molecular identifiers. TCRdb reprocessed the PCR reads via MiXCR and lists one record per CDR3 protein. This sample yields more than 350,000 distinct CDR3 sequences, of which roughly 40% are seen a single time; under 9% belongs to the top ten. Their antigen targets remain unknown. Sequenced input: blood. The origin of the receptors is a girl aged 2 to 10 with multiple sclerosis.

The chain is built from TRBV20-1 and TRBJ2-7, with 9 nucleotides matching TRBD2. Germline CDR1 and CDR2: DFQATT and SNEGSKA (reference sequence). The length of the CDR3 is 15 residues. The ends lost 1 base at V and 2 bases at J; junction bases unmatched: 6. This CDR3 reads CSARVAGGRAYEQYF. CDR3 bases: TGCAGTGCTAGAGTTGCGGGGGGGAGGGCCTACGAGCAGTACTTC.

This chain links TRBV5-6 with TRBJ2-1, with TRBD1 identical over 8 bases. Looked up from germline, CDR1 is SGHDT and CDR2 is YYEEEE. V shed 4 bases, J shed 7 bases, and the junction held 10 bases outside the gene matches. This CDR3 has 15 residues. As DNA, the CDR3 is TGTGCCAGCAGCCCCGCGCGGACAGGGATTAATGAGCAGTTCTTC. It encodes CASSPARTGINEQFF.

This clonotype was seen a few times. The chain links TRBV29-1 to TRBJ2-1; 9 nucleotides agree with TRBD1. The V gene end was trimmed by 6 bases and the J gene end by 10 bases; junction bases not matched to a gene: 16. This CDR3 has 15 residues. Germline V gene data show CDR1 as SQVTM and CDR2 as ANQGSEA. CDR3 DNA: TGCAGCGTAGATGAGGGGACAGGGACCTTTTACGAGCAGTTCTTC. Amino acid sequence: CSVDEGTGTFYEQFF.

The chain uses TRBV6-6 and TRBJ2-3; TRBD2 is a possible D gene (6 bases). CDR3 length: 17 amino acids. V lost 0 bases, J lost 1 base, and 14 bases lay in between. Germline CDR1 is MNHNY and CDR2 is SVGAGI (reference sequence). In DNA, the CDR3 is TGTGCCAGCAGTTACTCCGGGAGCCCCCTTGGCACAGATACGCAGTATTTT. Translation gives CASSYSGSPLGTDTQYF.

The chain recombines TRBV27 with TRBJ2-2; D gene ambiguous. Trimming cost V 4 bases and J 0 bases, with 6 bases left between them. This CDR3 contains 14 residues. Germline V gene lookup returns CDR1 MNHEY and CDR2 SMNVEV (reference sequence). CDR3 sequence reads: CASSSWANTGELFF. DNA for the CDR3: TGTGCCAGCAGTTCTTGGGCGAACACCGGGGAGCTGTTTTTT.

The genes are TRBV28 and TRBJ2-5; D is tentatively TRBD1 or TRBD2 (5 bases each). CDR1 is MDHEN and CDR2 is SYDVKM in the germline V gene. V was pared by 9 bases and J by 2 bases, with 16 bases between. The CDR3 spans 14 residues. The CDR3 spells CASRLRRDQETQYF. The CDR3 bases are TGTGCCAGTCGACTACGCAGGGATCAAGAGACCCAGTACTTC.

The V and J genes are TRBV4-3 and TRBJ1-6, with TRBD1 identical over 9 bases. The length of the CDR3 is 18 residues. The V gene's germline CDR1 is LGHNA and CDR2 YSLEER. Germline trimming cut 0 bases from V and 8 bases from J; bases unmatched to any gene: 11. CDR3: CASSQEPTQGAMDSPLHF. Here the CDR3 DNA reads TGCGCCAGCAGCCAAGAGCCGACACAGGGGGCTATGGATTCACCCCTCCACTTT.

This rearrangement joins TRBV13 to TRBJ1-3; no definite D call. V was cut by 0 bases and J by 4 bases, with 13 bases left in between. The CDR3 runs 16 residues. Germline lookup yields CDR1 PRHDT and CDR2 FYEKMQ (reference sequence). CDR3 in DNA: TGTGCCAGCAGCTTAGGCGATGGAGGCCACGGAAACACCATATATTTT. Its translation is CASSLGDGGHGNTIYF.

The chain links TRBV20-1 to TRBJ2-5; 8 nucleotides line up with TRBD2. Losses at the gene ends were 0 bases for V and 5 bases for J; bases not matched to a gene: 14. Germline CDR1 and CDR2: DFQATT and SNEGSKA (reference sequence). CDR3 length: 17 residues. CDR3 loop: CSARDISIGRADETQYF. The CDR3 DNA reads as TGCAGTGCTAGAGATATCAGTATCGGGAGGGCCGATGAGACCCAGTACTTC.

This clonotype came up many times. The CDR3 region has the DNA TGTGCCAGCTCACTAGCGGGAGGGGGCTACGAGCAGTACTTC. Translation gives CASSLAGGGYEQYF. The chain recombines TRBV18 with TRBJ2-7, with 11 bases lining up with TRBD2. The CDR3 spans 14 residues. J lost 3 bases, V lost 4 bases, and 2 bases had no gene match. Germline CDR1 is KGHSH and CDR2 is LQKENI.

The V and J genes are TRBV28 and TRBJ2-6; D unclear. V lost 1 base and J lost 3, with 10 bases in between. The CDR3 runs to 16 residues. The germline V gene has CDR1 MDHEN and CDR2 SYDVKM. CDR3 bases: TGTGCCAGCAGTTTATCTGGGGTCTTTGGGGCCAACGTCCTGACTTTC. Translating it yields CASSLSGVFGANVLTF.

This chain links TRBV20-1 with TRBJ2-5; D may be TRBD1 or TRBD2 (5 bases each). The CDR3 sequence is 13 residues long. CDR1 and CDR2 (germline): DFQATT, SNEGSKA (reference sequence). Trimming pared 6 bases from V and 4 bases from J, leaving 15 bases between. CDR3 sequence: CSAMRGARETQYF. The CDR3 region has the DNA TGCAGTGCCATGAGGGGAGCTAGAGAGACCCAGTACTTC.

V is TRBV7-2 and J is TRBJ2-5; D assignment may be TRBD1 or TRBD2 (5 bases each). Germline V lookup: CDR1 SGHTA, CDR2 FQGNSA. V lost 2 bases and J 5 bases, leaving 15 bases between the germline ends. The CDR3 is 15 amino acids. This chain's CDR3 is CASSLSGGGWETQYF. The DNA for the CDR3 is TGTGCCAGCAGCTTATCTGGTGGGGGTTGGGAGACCCAGTACTTC.

This chain connects TRBV4-2 to TRBJ2-5; 10 nucleotides agree with TRBD1. V shed 1 base and J 4 bases; nucleotides not matched to a gene: 9. This CDR3 has 17 amino acids. Germline assignment: CDR1 LGHNA and CDR2 YNFKEQ. Written as DNA, the CDR3 is TGTGCCAGCAGCCAAGGGGCGACAGGGGGCCTCGGAGAGACCCAGTACTTC. Protein sequence: CASSQGATGGLGETQYF.

The rearrangement uses TRBV29-1 and TRBJ1-6; 8 nucleotides agree with TRBD1. Unmatched junction bases numbered 4, after V lost 5 bases and J lost 4 bases. From germline, CDR1 is SQVTM and CDR2 ANQGSEA. The CDR3 is 14 residues long. CDR3 nucleotides: TGCAGCGTTTTAGACAGGGGATATAATTCACCCCTCCACTTT. It specifies CSVLDRGYNSPLHF.

This clonotype was detected many times. This chain links TRBV12-3 or TRBV12-4 with TRBJ2-3; D is perhaps TRBD1 or TRBD2 (6 bases each). The CDR3 is 16 residues long. V was shortened by 3 bases and J by 1 base, with 14 bases between the two germline ends. In DNA form, the CDR3 reads TGTGCCAGCAGTTTTCTAGGGGGGATGGGCACAGATACGCAGTATTTT. This gives the protein CASSFLGGMGTDTQYF.

The genes are TRBV10-3 and TRBJ2-1; 13 nucleotides agree with TRBD2. V lost 6 bases and J lost 0; bases outside the gene matches: 11. This CDR3 has 19 amino acids. The germline CDR1 and CDR2 sequences are ENHRY and SYGVKD. CDR3 DNA: TGTGCCATCAGCTCCCCGACTAGCGGGAGGCGACTCTCCTACAATGAGCAGTTCTTC. This gives the protein CAISSPTSGRRLSYNEQFF.